The 18 T cell receptor beta chains given below trace back to one sample, sequenced in a study of CD8 T cells in Susac syndrome. Random hexamers were used to reverse transcribe the RNA input (about 0.5 to 1 ug). TCRdb used MiXCR to reprocess the immunoSEQ multiplex PCR reads, holding one entry per CDR3 protein. The sample has about 83,000 distinct CDR3 sequences; 95% to 96% are singletons. The sequenced sample consisted of CD8+ T cells from PBMCs. The receptors were sampled from a human donor with Susac syndrome.

The chain joins TRBV7-6 to TRBJ2-1, with D unresolved. This CDR3 has 13 residues. The V end lost 4 bases, the J end lost 2 bases, and 6 bases lay between the germline ends. Germline V gene lookup returns CDR1 SGHVS and CDR2 FNYEAQ. CDR3 residues: CASSSWAYNEQFF. CDR3 nucleotides: TGTGCCAGCAGCTCCTGGGCCTACAATGAGCAGTTCTTC.

This CDR3 is CASTWTGGTEAFF. CDR3 nucleotides: TGTGCCAGCACTTGGACAGGTGGGACTGAAGCTTTCTTT. The V and J genes are TRBV6-2 or TRBV6-3 and TRBJ1-1, with 7 nucleotides matching TRBD1. In germline, CDR1 is MNHEY, CDR2 SVGEGT. V shed 7 bases, J shed 5 bases, and the junction held 7 bases outside the gene matches. This CDR3 is built from 13 residues.

V and J are TRBV29-1 and TRBJ2-4; no clear D. The germline V and J ends were trimmed by 4 bases and 0 bases, with 10 bases remaining between them. This CDR3 is built from 14 residues. Germline loops: CDR1 SQVTM, CDR2 ANQGSEA. CDR3 residues: CSVAVQEAKNIQYF. The CDR3 DNA follows: TGCAGCGTTGCCGTACAAGAAGCCAAAAACATTCAGTACTTC.

The chain combines TRBV7-9 with TRBJ1-1; 8 bases map to TRBD1. The CDR3 is 15 amino acids. J gave up 0 bases and V 4 bases, and 4 bases lay outside the gene matches. Germline assignment: CDR1 SEHNR and CDR2 FQNEAQ (reference sequence). As DNA, the CDR3 is TGTGCCAGCAGCTCAGGGACAGGCCTGAACACTGAAGCTTTCTTT. It yields the protein CASSSGTGLNTEAFF.

The rearrangement uses TRBV3-1 and TRBJ2-1, with D possibly being TRBD2 (5 bases). V lost 4 bases and J lost 7, with 8 bases in between. Germline V gene sequence: CDR1 LGHDT, CDR2 YNNKEL (reference sequence). The CDR3 spans 12 residues. The CDR3, as DNA: TGTGCCAGCAGCCCTAGCCTTAATGAGCAGTTCTTC. Protein sequence: CASSPSLNEQFF.

This chain links TRBV29-1 with TRBJ2-7; tentatively, D is TRBD1 (6 bases). Per the germline V gene, CDR1 is SQVTM and CDR2 is ANQGSEA. V was shortened by 4 bases and J by 7 bases, with 11 bases between the two germline ends. The CDR3 spans 11 residues. The CDR3 sequence is CSVVTGLEQYV. CDR3 in DNA: TGCAGCGTTGTGACAGGACTTGAGCAGTACGTC.

The CDR3 reads CASSLGTNTYEQYF. In nucleotides, the CDR3 is TGCGCCAGCAGCTTGGGTACCAACACCTACGAGCAGTACTTC. This chain links TRBV5-1 with TRBJ2-7; no clear D. Germline-derived CDR1 and CDR2 are SGHRS and YFSETQ. The CDR3 loop spans 14 amino acids. The V and J ends lost 0 bases and 2 bases respectively, with 9 bases between them.

The chain carries TRBV9 and TRBJ2-3; D is uncertain. The germline V gene encodes CDR1 SGDLS and CDR2 YYNGEE. V lost 2 bases to trimming and J lost 3 bases, with 10 bases between them. This CDR3 is built from 14 residues. DNA for the CDR3: TGTGCCAGCAGCGTCAGTCGAGCGACAGATACGCAGTATTTT. As protein: CASSVSRATDTQYF.

This sequence joins TRBV28 and TRBJ2-4; 7 nucleotides line up with TRBD2. CDR1 MDHEN and CDR2 SYDVKM come from the germline V gene. The CDR3 covers 14 residues. Trimming took 6 bases from V and 8 from J; bases not matched to a gene: 10. CDR3 sequence reads: CASSGLSGGYIQYF. CDR3 in DNA: TGTGCCAGCAGCGGACTGTCGGGGGGATACATTCAGTACTTC.

The chain couples TRBV15 to TRBJ1-5, with D perhaps TRBD1 (6 bases). The CDR3 consists of 15 residues. CDR1 and CDR2 (germline): LNHNV, YYDKDF (reference sequence). V was clipped by 0 bases and J by 5 bases, with 11 bases between them. CDR3 sequence reads: CATSREGGVYQPQHF. In DNA form, the CDR3 reads TGTGCCACCAGCAGAGAAGGGGGGGTTTATCAGCCCCAGCATTTT.

This clonotype has a single count. The chain uses TRBV15 and TRBJ2-1; 7 bases align to TRBD2. Germline loops: CDR1 LNHNV, CDR2 YYDKDF (reference sequence). The CDR3 is 13 amino acids. J was trimmed by 12 bases and V by 0 bases; bases with no gene match: 5. This CDR3 is CATSRDGGLPQFF. CDR3 sequence (DNA): TGTGCCACCAGCAGAGATGGGGGACTACCGCAGTTCTTC.

V usage is TRBV11-2 and J usage is TRBJ1-1, with a possible D match to TRBD1 (6 bases). V gave up 1 base and J gave up 11 bases, with 11 bases separating them. The CDR3 loop spans 12 amino acids. Germline lookup yields CDR1 SGHAT and CDR2 FQNNGV. The CDR3 region has the DNA TGTGCCAGCAGCTTAGGACAGGAGCACGCTTTCTTT. It specifies CASSLGQEHAFF.

The chain has TRBV28 and TRBJ1-5, with 7 bases aligning to TRBD1. This CDR3 has 15 residues. Trimming cost V 6 bases and J 4 bases; bases outside gene matches: 9. Germline CDR1 is MDHEN and CDR2 is SYDVKM. The CDR3 sequence: CASRRPGQMNQPQHF. The CDR3 region has the DNA TGTGCCAGCAGACGCCCGGGACAGATGAATCAGCCCCAGCATTTT.

This clonotype was observed once. The chain joins TRBV29-1 to TRBJ1-2; D is unresolved. The CDR3 loop spans 14 amino acids. In germline, CDR1 is SQVTM, CDR2 ANQGSEA. V lost 0 bases and J 2 bases, leaving 10 bases between the germline ends. CDR3 coding DNA: TGCAGCGTTGAAGATCCCCAGCGGAACTATGGCTACACCTTC. It yields the protein CSVEDPQRNYGYTF.

This sequence joins TRBV24-1 and TRBJ2-1, with D tentatively TRBD2 (5 bases). Germline assignment: CDR1 KGHDR and CDR2 SFDVKD. The ends were cut back, 0 bases at V and 12 bases at J, with 14 bases in the middle. This CDR3 has 14 residues. The CDR3 nucleotides are TGTGCCACCAGTGATTTGGACACGCGGGCAGCGCAGTTCTTC. Translating gives CATSDLDTRAAQFF.

Only one count was recorded for this clonotype. The chain uses TRBV29-1 and TRBJ2-1; D possibly corresponds to TRBD2 (6 bases). CDR3 length: 15 amino acids. V gave up 3 bases and J gave up 8 bases, with 20 bases separating them. Per the germline V gene, CDR1 is SQVTM and CDR2 is ANQGSEA. CDR3 sequence reads: CSVEVAGGRGDEQFF. As DNA, the CDR3 is TGCAGCGTTGAGGTGGCTGGGGGGAGAGGCGATGAGCAGTTCTTC.

The gene calls are TRBV15 and TRBJ1-2, with D unresolved. From germline, CDR1 is LNHNV and CDR2 YYDKDF (reference sequence). Trimming removed 2 bases at V and 4 bases at J, with 14 bases between. The CDR3 extends over 15 amino acids. Written as DNA, the CDR3 is TGTGCCACCAGCAGAACTCGGACCTCGCGCTATGGCTACACCTTC. Its protein product is CATSRTRTSRYGYTF.

The chain recombines TRBV9 with TRBJ2-7; 8 nucleotides agree with TRBD2. Germline V gives CDR1 SGDLS, CDR2 YYNGEE. This CDR3 is 14 amino acids long. V was clipped by 4 bases and J by 0 bases; unmatched bases: 3. The CDR3 is CASSRTSGSYEQYF. DNA of the CDR3: TGTGCCAGCAGCCGTACTAGCGGCTCCTACGAGCAGTACTTC.